Sequencing of this TCR beta chain was carried out in a study of patients and donors after allogeneic stem cell transplantation. From the RT-PCR reads, TCRdb called clonotypes with MiXCR, one entry per CDR3 protein. The table has over 350,000 distinct CDR3 sequences, roughly 17% seen once. Germline V gene sequence: CDR1 SQVTM, CDR2 ANQGSEA. V was clipped by 5 bases and J by 0 bases, with 14 bases between them. This CDR3 comprises 15 residues. This TCR was sampled from a human donor who was either an allogeneic HSCT recipient or a stem cell or donor lymphocyte infusion donor (not recorded which). It is not recorded whose cells these are; they may come from a transplant donor. The source material was blood, either unsorted or a sorted T cell fraction (not recorded which). The gene calls are TRBV29-1 and TRBJ2-1; possible D gene TRBD2, 5 bases. The CDR3 DNA is TGCAGCGTTACGGCTCCACGGGGCTCCTACAATGAGCAGTTCTTC. This encodes CSVTAPRGSYNEQFF.